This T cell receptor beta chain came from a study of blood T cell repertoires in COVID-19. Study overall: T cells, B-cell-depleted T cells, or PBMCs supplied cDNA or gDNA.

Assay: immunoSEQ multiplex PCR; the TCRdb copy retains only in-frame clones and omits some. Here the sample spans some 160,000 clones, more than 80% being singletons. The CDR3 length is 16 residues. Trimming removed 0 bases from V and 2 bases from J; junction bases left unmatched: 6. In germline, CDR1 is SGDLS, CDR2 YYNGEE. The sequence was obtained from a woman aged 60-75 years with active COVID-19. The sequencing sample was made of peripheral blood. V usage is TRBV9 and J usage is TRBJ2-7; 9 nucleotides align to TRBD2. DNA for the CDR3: TGTGCCAGCAGCGTAGATCCTAGCGGGGTCCCCTACGAGCAGTACTTC. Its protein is CASSVDPSGVPYEQYF.